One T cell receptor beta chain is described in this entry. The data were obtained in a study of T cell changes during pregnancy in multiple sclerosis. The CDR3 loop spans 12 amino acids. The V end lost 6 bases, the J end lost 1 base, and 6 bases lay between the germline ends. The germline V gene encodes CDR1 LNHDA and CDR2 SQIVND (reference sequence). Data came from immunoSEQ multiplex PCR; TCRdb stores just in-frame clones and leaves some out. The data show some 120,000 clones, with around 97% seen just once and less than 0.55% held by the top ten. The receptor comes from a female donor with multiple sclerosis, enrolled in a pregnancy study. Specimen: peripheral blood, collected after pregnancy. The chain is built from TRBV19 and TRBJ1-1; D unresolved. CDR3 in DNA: TGTGCCAGTAGGTACTGGAACACTGAAGCTTTCTTT. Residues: CASRYWNTEAFF.